What follows are 20 T cell receptor beta chains derived from one specimen sequenced in a study of T cells in Graves' hyperthyroidism and ophthalmopathy. RNA transcripts served as the template for amplifying TCR beta CDR3 regions. TCR CDR3 regions were first amplified by RT-PCR with HTBI primers. TCRdb reprocessed the multiplex PCR reads with MiXCR, giving one entry per CDR3 protein. The sample carries 500,000 to 600,000 distinct CDR3 sequences, 15% to 20% recorded once. Sequenced material: blood. Receptor source: a man aged 40-55 years with Graves' ophthalmopathy.

This clonotype was seen at least ten times. V gene TRBV7-3 combines with J gene TRBJ2-2; 8 positions match TRBD1. Germline V gene data show CDR1 as SGHTA and CDR2 as FQGTGA. CDR3 length equals 15 residues. V lost 5 bases to trimming and J lost 1 base; unmatched junction nucleotides: 3. The CDR3 region is CASSKDRGNTGELFF. Written as DNA, the CDR3 is TGTGCCAGCAGCAAAGACAGGGGGAACACCGGGGAGCTGTTTTTT.

This clonotype was observed many times. The chain is built from TRBV11-2 and TRBJ2-1, with TRBD2 identical over 7 bases. The CDR3 sequence is 14 residues long. Trimming removed 6 bases from V and 0 bases from J; junction bases left unmatched: 2. Germline CDR1 and CDR2: SGHAT and FQNNGV. This CDR3 reads CASRWGGSYNEQFF. CDR3 in DNA: TGTGCCAGCAGATGGGGGGGCTCCTACAATGAGCAGTTCTTC.

This sequence joins TRBV6-1 and TRBJ1-4; D is unclear. Between the trimmed V and J ends, which lost 3 bases and 5 bases, there was a span of 7 bases. The length of the CDR3 is 13 residues. CDR1 MNHNS and CDR2 SASEGT come from the germline V gene. DNA of the CDR3: TGTGCCAGCAGTGACAGGAGGAATGAAAAACTGTTTTTT. Translation gives CASSDRRNEKLFF.

This clonotype was observed a few times. CDR3 protein: CASTLGGVSTDTQYF. The CDR3 nucleotides are TGCGCCAGCACCCTTGGTGGGGTTAGCACAGATACGCAGTATTTT. V and J are TRBV5-1 and TRBJ2-3; no definite D call. The germline V gene encodes CDR1 SGHRS and CDR2 YFSETQ. V gave up 6 bases and J gave up 0 bases, with 14 bases separating them. The CDR3 sequence is 15 residues long.

This clonotype was counted many times. CDR3 DNA: TGTGCCAGCAGTTACTCGAGATGGGCGGGACCATACAATGAGCAGTTCTTC. Its translation is CASSYSRWAGPYNEQFF. This chain links TRBV6-2 or TRBV6-3 with TRBJ2-1; tentative D call: TRBD2 (6 bases). Germline CDR1 reads MNHEY; CDR2 reads SVGEGT. The CDR3 has 17 amino acids. V was trimmed by 0 bases and J by 4 bases, leaving 16 bases between them.

The V gene is TRBV5-6, the J gene TRBJ2-1; TRBD2 aligns across 8 bases. The J segment lost 6 bases and the V segment lost 6 bases, leaving 11 bases of the junction unmatched. Per the germline V gene, CDR1 is SGHDT and CDR2 is YYEEEE. CDR3 size: 15 residues. This chain's CDR3 is CASTDAAGGTNEQFF. The CDR3 DNA reads TGTGCCAGCACTGACGCCGCGGGGGGCACCAATGAGCAGTTCTTC.

This clonotype was seen at least ten times. The genes are TRBV30 and TRBJ1-5, with 8 bases identical to TRBD1. The CDR3 runs 14 residues. J lost 9 bases, V lost 0 bases, and 7 bases had no gene match. CDR1 and CDR2 from the germline V gene are GTSNPN and SVGIG (reference sequence). CDR3 DNA: TGTGCCTGGAGTGTCCAGACAGGGGCTTGGCCCCAGCATTTT. This encodes CAWSVQTGAWPQHF.

This rearrangement joins TRBV25-1 to TRBJ2-1, with a weak D call TRBD2 (6 bases). V was pared by 4 bases and J by 1 base, with 14 bases between. The CDR3 consists of 16 residues. Germline V gene lookup returns CDR1 MGHDK and CDR2 SYGVNS. The CDR3 is CASSVWLATSYNEQFF. The CDR3 region has the DNA TGTGCCAGCAGTGTATGGCTAGCGACATCCTACAATGAGCAGTTCTTC.

The sample holds many counts of this clonotype. The rearrangement links TRBV2 to TRBJ2-1, with D perhaps matching TRBD1 or TRBD2 (6 bases each). Germline-derived CDR1 and CDR2 are SNHLY and FYNNEI. V was trimmed by 2 bases and J by 5 bases, leaving 13 bases between them. The CDR3 runs to 15 residues. CDR3 in amino acids: CASSEIGGRNNEQFF. CDR3 sequence (DNA): TGTGCCAGCAGTGAAATAGGGGGGCGAAACAATGAGCAGTTCTTC. Drawing the rest from reference TRBV2 and TRBJ2-1, the complete variable domain is EPEVTQTPSHQVTQMGQEVILRCVPISNHLYFYWYRQILGQKVEFLVSFYNNEISEKSEIFDDQFSVERPDGSNFTLKIRSTKLEDSAMYFCASSEIGGRNNEQFFGPGTRLTVL.

For this clonotype: One end of the junction varies from germline; a read error may be responsible. This chain links TRBV5-6 with TRBJ2-7; D is possibly TRBD1 (7 bases). The CDR3 sequence is 15 residues long. Germline CDR1 and CDR2: SGHDT and YYEEEE. Here the CDR3 reads CSSSLQGQGGDEQYF. CDR3 DNA sequence: TGTTCCAGCAGCCTTCAGGGGCAGGGGGGCGACGAGCAGTACTTC.

V usage is TRBV5-1 and J usage is TRBJ1-2; 10 nucleotides agree with TRBD1. The CDR3 has 13 residues. The V and J ends lost 3 bases and 8 bases, in that order; junction bases with no gene match: 4. From germline, CDR1 is SGHRS and CDR2 YFSETQ. The chain's CDR3 is CASSSDRGRGYTF. In DNA, the CDR3 is TGCGCCAGCAGCTCGGACAGGGGGAGAGGCTACACCTTC.

This clonotype occurred many times. The chain carries TRBV3-1 and TRBJ1-2; D call uncertain. Germline lookup yields CDR1 LGHDT and CDR2 YNNKEL (reference sequence). The CDR3 extends over 14 amino acids. Trimming stripped 4 bases from V and 0 bases from J, with 9 bases between. The CDR3 here is CASSPLTPNYGYTF. The CDR3, as DNA: TGTGCCAGCAGCCCCTTAACTCCTAACTATGGCTACACCTTC. The variable domain in full, with the rest retrieved from reference TRBV3-1 and TRBJ1-2, is DTAVSQTPKYLVTQMGNDKSIKCEQNLGHDTMYWYKQDSKKFLKIMFSYNNKELIINETVPNRFSPKSPDKAHLNLHINSLELGDSAVYFCASSPLTPNYGYTFGSGTRLTVV.

This clonotype was seen only a few times. The V call is TRBV7-9, the J call TRBJ2-2; D perhaps matches TRBD1 (6 bases). V was shortened by 3 bases and J by 3 bases, with 8 bases between the two germline ends. Germline CDR1 reads SEHNR; CDR2 reads FQNEAQ (reference sequence). The CDR3 is 14 residues long. CDR3 loop: CASSFWGHTGELFF. The CDR3 DNA is TGTGCCAGCAGCTTCTGGGGGCACACCGGGGAGCTGTTTTTT.

The table lists this clonotype with many counts. The chain has TRBV28 and TRBJ1-1; D possibly corresponds to TRBD1 (5 bases). V was cut by 6 bases and J by 9 bases, with 14 bases left in between. CDR3 length equals 12 residues. Germline values: CDR1 MDHEN, CDR2 SYDVKM. CDR3 residues: CASSLTGGKAFF. The DNA of the CDR3 is TGTGCCAGCAGCCTGACGGGGGGGAAAGCTTTCTTT.

The rearrangement links TRBV6-1 to TRBJ1-5; D gene ambiguous. This CDR3 contains 13 residues. V dropped 5 bases and J dropped 0 bases, with 5 bases sitting between them. Germline V gene lookup returns CDR1 MNHNS and CDR2 SASEGT. The CDR3 reads CASSQHSNQPQHF. CDR3 DNA: TGTGCCAGCAGTCAGCATAGCAATCAGCCCCAGCATTTT.

The V gene is TRBV5-4, the J gene TRBJ2-1; 16 bases align to TRBD2. Germline CDR1 and CDR2: SGHNT and YYREEE (reference sequence). J lost 7 bases, V lost 3 bases, and 4 bases had no gene match. The length of the CDR3 is 16 residues. In DNA, the CDR3 is TGTGCCAGCAGCTCCGGGACTAGCGGGAGGGGAAATGAGCAGTTCTTC. It yields the protein CASSSGTSGRGNEQFF.

CDR3 protein: CASSLWADHGYTF. The CDR3 coding sequence is TGTGCCAGCAGCTTATGGGCAGATCATGGCTACACCTTC. This rearrangement joins TRBV7-9 to TRBJ1-2, with D uncertain. The CDR3 has 13 residues. Trimming cost V 2 bases and J 6 bases, with 10 bases left between them. CDR1 SEHNR and CDR2 FQNEAQ come from the germline V gene (reference sequence).

The gene calls are TRBV4-2 and TRBJ2-7; 7 bases are shared with TRBD2. The V segment lost 1 base and the J segment 3 bases; nucleotides outside the gene matches: 6. The CDR3 consists of 15 residues. Germline assignment: CDR1 LGHNA and CDR2 YNFKEQ. Written as DNA, the CDR3 is TGTGCCAGCAGCCAAGTATCTAGCGGTTACTACGAGCAGTACTTC. Translated: CASSQVSSGYYEQYF.

This rearrangement joins TRBV7-9 to TRBJ2-1; maybe TRBD1 (5 bases). CDR1 and CDR2 from the germline V gene are SEHNR and FQNEAQ (reference sequence). The V end lost 4 bases, the J end lost 1 base, and 14 bases lay between the germline ends. This CDR3 is 16 amino acids long. The CDR3 protein is CASSSSQGPSYNEQFF. The CDR3 region has the DNA TGTGCCAGCAGCTCTAGTCAGGGTCCATCCTACAATGAGCAGTTCTTC.

This clonotype was observed at least ten times. This sequence joins TRBV30 and TRBJ2-5; D is unresolved. This CDR3 is built from 11 residues. Germline V gene sequence: CDR1 GTSNPN, CDR2 SVGIG (reference sequence). With 1 base removed from V and 4 bases from J, the gap between germline ends came to 4 bases. The CDR3 sequence: CAWSGGETQYF. The CDR3 nucleotides are TGTGCCTGGAGTGGGGGAGAGACCCAGTACTTC.